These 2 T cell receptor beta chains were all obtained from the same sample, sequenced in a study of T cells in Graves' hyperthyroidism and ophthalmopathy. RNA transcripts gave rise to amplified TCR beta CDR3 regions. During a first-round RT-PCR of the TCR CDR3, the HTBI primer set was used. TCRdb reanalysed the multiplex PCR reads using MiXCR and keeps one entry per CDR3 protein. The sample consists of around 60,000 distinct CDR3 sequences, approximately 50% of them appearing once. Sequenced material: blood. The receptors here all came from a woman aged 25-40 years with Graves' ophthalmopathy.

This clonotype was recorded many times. The CDR3 nucleotides read TGTGCCAGCAGCTTATCTCTGGGGCCCAGCACAGATACGCAGTATTTT. Protein: CASSLSLGPSTDTQYF. This chain connects TRBV7-3 to TRBJ2-3; TRBD1 is a possible D gene (5 bases). The CDR3 has 16 amino acids. Trimming left V 2 bases short and J 0 bases short, with 12 bases between. Germline assignment: CDR1 SGHTA and CDR2 FQGTGA.

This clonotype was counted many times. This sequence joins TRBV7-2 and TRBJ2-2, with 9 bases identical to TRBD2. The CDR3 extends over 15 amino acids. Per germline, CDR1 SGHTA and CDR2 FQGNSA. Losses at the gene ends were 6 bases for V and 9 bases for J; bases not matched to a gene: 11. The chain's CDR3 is CASSLNSGSPWELFF. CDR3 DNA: TGTGCCAGCAGTCTGAATAGCGGGAGCCCCTGGGAGCTGTTTTTT.